This TCR beta chain was sequenced for a study of T-cell reconstitution after alpha-beta-depleted transplantation in children. Study-level points and caveats: Counts and diversity of T cells one year after transplant came mostly from newly produced T cells. In some patients, recipient T cells and intrathymic progenitors surviving conditioning explained high day-60 diversity. There were reportedly several hundred expanded graft clones from which alpha-beta T cells came about two months after transplant.

This clonotype has just a few counts. Its antigen is not known. Preparing the TCRbeta library involved the use of unique molecular identifiers. TCRdb reprocessed the PCR reads via MiXCR and lists one record per CDR3 protein. This table holds about 440,000 distinct CDR3 sequences, over 40% found once. From germline, CDR1 is DFQATT and CDR2 SNEGSKA (reference sequence). J lost 15 bases, V lost 2 bases, and 10 bases had no gene match. CDR3 length equals 12 residues. The clonotype comes from a girl aged 2-10 years with aplastic anemia, due to receive a stem cell transplant. This specimen consisted of PBMCs, obtained before TCRalphabeta/CD19-depleted stem cell transplant. The rearrangement joins TRBV20-1 to TRBJ2-1, with 7 positions matching TRBD2. The DNA of the CDR3 is TGCAGTGCTAGACTGAGAGAGGGGAGGGTGTTCTTC. Translating it yields CSARLREGRVFF.